The entry below gives a single TCR beta chain sequence along with its context. Time point in this sample: patch test 2, 6 weeks after DPC sensitization. Treatment given: therapeutic diphenylcyclopropenone sensitization with weekly scalp DPC. TCRdb re-analysed the RACE reads in MiXCR, keeping a single row per CDR3 protein. The repertoire has 70,000 to 90,000 distinct CDR3 sequences, 10% of them found once; the top ten carry around 5%. The data belong to a study of human T cells and chemical hapten exposure. The CDR3 loop spans 12 amino acids. With 2 bases removed from V and 6 bases from J, the gap between germline ends came to 5 bases.

The V call is TRBV12-3 or TRBV12-4, the J call TRBJ1-5; no reliable D call. This specimen consisted of whole blood, obtained in connection with sensitization to the hapten diphenylcyclopropenone (DPC). The origin of this receptor is a woman in her 50s with alopecia areata. Some clones in this sample may be carry-over from other donors' samples. CDR3: CASSLLSQPQHF. CDR3 nucleotide sequence: TGTGCCAGCAGTTTATTGAGTCAGCCCCAGCATTTT.